This T cell receptor (beta chain) was recorded in a study of OX40 agonist ivuxolimab in advanced cancers. Points from the study as a whole: CD4+ T cells averaged fewer expanded clones than CD8+ T cells.

A note on this clone: Its antigen is undetermined.

The data were produced by immunoSEQ multiplex PCR, yet TCRdb's version contains in-frame clones alone and is incomplete. The sample consists of 75,000 to 90,000 clones, roughly 92% of them appearing once. This specimen was CD4+ or CD8+ T cells sorted from blood, taken in a trial of the OX40 agonist ivuxolimab. The clonotype was recovered from an adult with an advanced solid tumor such as melanoma, head and neck, liver or kidney cancer.

CDR3 protein: CASSLSLREYNEQFF. The DNA for the CDR3 is TGTGCCAGCAGCTTAAGCTTGCGGGAATACAATGAGCAGTTCTTC. The chain has TRBV7-3 and TRBJ2-1; possibly TRBD2 for D (6 bases). Germline loops: CDR1 SGHTA, CDR2 FQGTGA. CDR3 length: 15 residues. Trimming took off 1 base at V and 4 bases at J, with 11 bases between the two ends.